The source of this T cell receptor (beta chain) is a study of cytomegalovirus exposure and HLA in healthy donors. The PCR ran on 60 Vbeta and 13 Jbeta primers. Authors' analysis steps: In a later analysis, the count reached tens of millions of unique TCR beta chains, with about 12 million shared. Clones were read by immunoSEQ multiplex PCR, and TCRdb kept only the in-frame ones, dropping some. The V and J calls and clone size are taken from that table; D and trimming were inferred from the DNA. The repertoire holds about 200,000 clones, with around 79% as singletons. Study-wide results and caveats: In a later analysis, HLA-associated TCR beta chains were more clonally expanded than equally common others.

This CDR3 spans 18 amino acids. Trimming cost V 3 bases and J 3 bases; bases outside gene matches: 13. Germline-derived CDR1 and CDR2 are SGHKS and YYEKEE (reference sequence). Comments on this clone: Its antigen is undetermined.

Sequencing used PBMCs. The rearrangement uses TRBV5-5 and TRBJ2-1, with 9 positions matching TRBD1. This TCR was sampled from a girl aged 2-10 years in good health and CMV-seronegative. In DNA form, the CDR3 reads TGTGCCAGCAGCTCGAAACCTCCGGGACAGGGCTTCTACAATGAGCAGTTCTTC. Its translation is CASSSKPPGQGFYNEQFF.